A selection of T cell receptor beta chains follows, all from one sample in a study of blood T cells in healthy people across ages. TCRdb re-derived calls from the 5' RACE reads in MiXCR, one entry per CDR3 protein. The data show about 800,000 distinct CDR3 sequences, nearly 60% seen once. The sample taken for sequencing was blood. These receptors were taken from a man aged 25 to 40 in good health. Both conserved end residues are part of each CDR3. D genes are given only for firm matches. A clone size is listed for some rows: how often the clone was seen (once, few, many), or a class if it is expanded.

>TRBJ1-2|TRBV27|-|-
CASSSGLTPNYGYTF
TGTGCCAGCAGTTCGGGCCTAACCCCTAACTATGGCTACACCTTC
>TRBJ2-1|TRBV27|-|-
CASSLIRAGYNEQFF
TGTGCCAGCAGTTTAATCCGTGCTGGGTACAATGAGCAGTTCTTC
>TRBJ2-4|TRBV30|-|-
CAWKGRGKAKNIQYF
TGTGCCTGGAAGGGCCGTGGAAAAGCCAAAAACATTCAGTACTTC
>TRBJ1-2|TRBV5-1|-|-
CASSLGGGRTANYGYTF
TGCGCCAGCAGCTTGGGTGGGGGACGAACTGCGAACTATGGCTACACCTTC
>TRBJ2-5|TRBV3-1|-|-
CASSQEGTSDQETQYF
TGTGCCAGCAGCCAAGAGGGGACGTCGGACCAAGAGACCCAGTACTTC
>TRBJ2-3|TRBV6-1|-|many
CAIRDPPYTDTQYF
TGTGCCATCCGTGACCCACCTTACACAGATACGCAGTATTTT
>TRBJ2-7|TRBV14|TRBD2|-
CASSQSGLAGSYEQYF
TGTGCCAGCAGCCAATCTGGACTAGCGGGATCCTACGAGCAGTACTTC
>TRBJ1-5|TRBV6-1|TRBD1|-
CASSEIDRASEPQHF
TGTGCCAGCAGTGAAATCGACAGGGCTAGCGAGCCCCAGCATTTT
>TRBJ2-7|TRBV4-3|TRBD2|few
CASSQDIGLAGGRNEQYF
TGCGCCAGCAGCCAAGATATCGGACTAGCGGGGGGTAGGAACGAGCAGTACTTC
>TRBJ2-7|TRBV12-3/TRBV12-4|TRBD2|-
CASSYTSGYEQYF
TGTGCCAGCAGTTATACTAGCGGCTACGAGCAGTACTTC
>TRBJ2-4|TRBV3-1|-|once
CASSQDPEWGAEEQYF
TGTGCCAGCAGCCAAGATCCTGAGTGGGGGGCTGAGGAGCAGTACTTC
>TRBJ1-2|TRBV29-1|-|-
CSVPPLRGNYGYTF
TGCAGCGTTCCGCCCCTGAGAGGAAACTATGGCTACACCTTC
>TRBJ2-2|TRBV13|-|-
CASTVWRTVKAGELFF
TGTGCCAGCACTGTATGGAGGACAGTCAAGGCCGGGGAGCTGTTTTTT
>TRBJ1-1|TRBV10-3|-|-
CAIQEEMNTEAFF
TGTGCCATACAGGAAGAGATGAACACTGAAGCTTTCTTT
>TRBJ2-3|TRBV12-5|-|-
CASGFSLVEETYTDTQYF
TGTGCTAGTGGTTTTTCACTGGTGGAGGAAACCTACACAGATACGCAGTATTTT
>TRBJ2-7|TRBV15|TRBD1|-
CATSKTRGQGIHEQYF
TGTGCCACCAGCAAGACGCGGGGACAGGGGATCCACGAGCAGTACTTC
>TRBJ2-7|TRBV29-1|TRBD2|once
CSVGGTSGSTGYNEQYF
TGCAGCGTTGGAGGGACTAGCGGGAGTACTGGCTACAATGAGCAGTACTTC
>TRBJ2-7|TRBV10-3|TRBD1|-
CAISATGGGYEQYF
TGTGCCATCAGTGCGACAGGGGGAGGCTACGAGCAGTACTTC
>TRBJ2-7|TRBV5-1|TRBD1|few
CASSLDGTETQYF
TGCGCCAGCAGCTTAGACGGGACAGAAACACAGTACTTC
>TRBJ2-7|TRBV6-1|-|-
CASSEWTSPPYEQYF
TGTGCCAGCAGTGAATGGACCTCGCCCCCCTACGAGCAGTACTTC
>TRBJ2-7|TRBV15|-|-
CATSRDRGDGGQYF
TGTGCCACCAGCAGAGACAGAGGCGACGGGGGGCAGTACTTC
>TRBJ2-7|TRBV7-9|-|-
CASSLGDVGYEQYF
TGTGCCAGCAGCTTAGGGGACGTCGGCTACGAGCAGTACTTC
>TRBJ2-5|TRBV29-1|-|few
CSVEAGSERTQYF
TGCAGCGTTGAAGCGGGAAGTGAGCGGACCCAGTACTTC
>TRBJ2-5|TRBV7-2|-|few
CASSFAEGRETQYF
TGTGCCAGCAGCTTCGCGGAGGGCCGAGAGACCCAGTACTTC
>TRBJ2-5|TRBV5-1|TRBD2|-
CASSLIPLSGGETDQETQYF
TGCGCCAGCAGCTTGATCCCACTTAGCGGGGGTGAAACCGACCAAGAGACCCAGTACTTC
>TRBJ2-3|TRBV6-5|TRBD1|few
CASNLQGAGTDTQYF
TGTGCCAGCAATTTACAGGGGGCTGGAACAGATACGCAGTATTTT
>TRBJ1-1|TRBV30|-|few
CAWSPPPVGTEAFF
TGTGCCTGGAGTCCCCCCCCGGTTGGGACTGAAGCTTTCTTT
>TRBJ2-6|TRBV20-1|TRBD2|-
CSARGLAGSGANVLTF
TGCAGTGCTAGGGGACTAGCGGGCTCTGGGGCCAACGTCCTGACTTTC
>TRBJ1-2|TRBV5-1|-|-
CASSSYPGNYGYTF
TGCGCCAGCAGCTCCTACCCCGGGAACTATGGCTACACCTTC
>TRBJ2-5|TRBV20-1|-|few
CSALPLFGGAQETQYF
TGCAGTGCCCTCCCCCTTTTTGGAGGGGCTCAAGAGACCCAGTACTTC
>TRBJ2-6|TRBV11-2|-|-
CASSPAITGANVLTF
TGTGCCAGCAGTCCTGCAATCACGGGGGCCAACGTCCTGACTTTC
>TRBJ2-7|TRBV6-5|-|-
CASSWVVSYEQYF
TGTGCCAGCAGTTGGGTGGTTTCCTACGAGCAGTACTTC